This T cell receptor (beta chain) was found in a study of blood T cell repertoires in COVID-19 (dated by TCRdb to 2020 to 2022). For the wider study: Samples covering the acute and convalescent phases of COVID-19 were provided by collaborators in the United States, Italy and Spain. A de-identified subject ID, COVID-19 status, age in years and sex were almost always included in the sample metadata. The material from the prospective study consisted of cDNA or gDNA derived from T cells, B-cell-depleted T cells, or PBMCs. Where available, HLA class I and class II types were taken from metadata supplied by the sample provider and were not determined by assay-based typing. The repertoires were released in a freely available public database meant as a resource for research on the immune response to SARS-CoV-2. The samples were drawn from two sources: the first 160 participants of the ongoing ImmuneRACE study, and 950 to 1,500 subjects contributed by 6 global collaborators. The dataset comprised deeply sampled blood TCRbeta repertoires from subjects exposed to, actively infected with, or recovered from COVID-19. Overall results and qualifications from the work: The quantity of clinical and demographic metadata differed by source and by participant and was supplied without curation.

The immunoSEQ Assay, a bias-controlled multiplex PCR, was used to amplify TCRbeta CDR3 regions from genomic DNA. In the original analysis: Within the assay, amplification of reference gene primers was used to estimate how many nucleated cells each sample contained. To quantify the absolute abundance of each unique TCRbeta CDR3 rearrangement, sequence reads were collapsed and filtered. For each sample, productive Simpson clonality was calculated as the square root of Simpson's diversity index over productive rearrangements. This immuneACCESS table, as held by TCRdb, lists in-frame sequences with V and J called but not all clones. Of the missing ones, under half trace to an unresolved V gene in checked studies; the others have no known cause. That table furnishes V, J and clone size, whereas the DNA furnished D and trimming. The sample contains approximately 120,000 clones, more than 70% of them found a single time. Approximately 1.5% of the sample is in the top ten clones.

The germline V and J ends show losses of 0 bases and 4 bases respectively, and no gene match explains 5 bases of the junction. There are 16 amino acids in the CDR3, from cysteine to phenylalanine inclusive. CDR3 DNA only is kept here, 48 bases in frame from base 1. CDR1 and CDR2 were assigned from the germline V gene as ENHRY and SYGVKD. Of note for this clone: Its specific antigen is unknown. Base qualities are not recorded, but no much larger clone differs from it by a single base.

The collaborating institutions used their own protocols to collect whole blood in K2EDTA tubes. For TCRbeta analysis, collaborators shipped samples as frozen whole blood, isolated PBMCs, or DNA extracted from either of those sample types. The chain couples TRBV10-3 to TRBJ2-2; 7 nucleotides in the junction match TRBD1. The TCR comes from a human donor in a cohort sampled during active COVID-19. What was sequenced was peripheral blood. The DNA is TGTGCCATCAGTGAGTCGAAGGGACAGAGCACCGGGGAGCTGTTTTTT. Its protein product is CAISESKGQSTGELFF.